These 3 T cell receptor beta chains originate from one sample sequenced in a study of T cell changes during pregnancy in multiple sclerosis. Repertoires were generated with immunoSEQ multiplex PCR, while TCRdb's copy carries only in-frame clones and drops some. This sample yields approximately 69,000 clones, of which 85% to 95% are seen a single time; roughly 2% belongs to the top ten. The source was peripheral blood, collected in the second trimester of pregnancy. The receptors originated from a female donor in good health, enrolled as a control in a pregnancy study.

The chain employs TRBV5-1 and TRBJ1-3, with TRBD1 as a possible D gene (6 bases). V was clipped by 4 bases and J by 0 bases, with 11 bases between them. Germline V lookup: CDR1 SGHRS, CDR2 YFSETQ. The CDR3 totals 15 residues. DNA for the CDR3: TGCGCCAGCAGCGCCGGACAGTCCTCTGGAAACACCATATATTTT. Protein: CASSAGQSSGNTIYF.

This rearrangement joins TRBV14 to TRBJ2-7; D not certain. Germline CDR1 and CDR2: SGHDN and FVKESK. Trimming left V 2 bases short and J 4 bases short, with 3 bases between. This CDR3 contains 11 residues. In DNA form, the CDR3 reads TGTGCCAGCAGCCAACAGTACGAGCAGTACTTC. Its translation is CASSQQYEQYF.

V and J are TRBV7-2 and TRBJ2-5; 16 bases agree with TRBD2. From germline, CDR1 is SGHTA and CDR2 FQGNSA. The CDR3 is made up of 16 amino acids. V gave up 3 bases and J gave up 6 bases; unmatched junction bases: 4. CDR3 coding DNA: TGTGCCAGCAGCTTGGGGACTAGCGGGGGGGGGAAGACCCAGTACTTC. Translated, it gives CASSLGTSGGGKTQYF.